This T cell receptor (beta chain) was identified in a study of regulatory T cells. The primer mix had 52 TRBV and 13 TRBJ primers. TCRdb's copy holds only in-frame clones and misses some; the assay was immunoSEQ multiplex PCR. The sample has about 20,000 clones; roughly 93% are singletons. A remark on this clone: No antigen is known for it.

The CDR3 contains 13 residues. The V end lost 3 bases, the J end lost 10 bases, and 13 bases lay between the germline ends. CDR1 is MNHEY, CDR2 SMNVEV, per germline (reference sequence). General study points: Shannon entropy was nonsignificantly lower in patient CD8+ T cells than control CD8+ cells. In patients, unique TRB V-J pairs were restricted and V/J usage skewed, especially in Tregs.

Autoimmunity was present in every CD3G-deficient patient, worse in two. Patients aged 2 to 39 years had fewer naive T cells. The chain is built from TRBV27 and TRBJ2-1; D is unresolved. The receptor comes from a child aged 2-15 years with CD3G deficiency. Specimen: CD8+ T cells sorted from blood. The CDR3 DNA is TGTGCCAGCAGTTTTTCTTCGATGGGGGAGCAGTTCTTC. Translated, it gives CASSFSSMGEQFF.